This entry lists 10 T cell receptor beta chains sequenced from one sample in a study of cytomegalovirus exposure and HLA in healthy donors. The PCR was carried out with 60 Vbeta primers and 13 Jbeta primers. Sequencing used immunoSEQ multiplex PCR; TCRdb keeps in-frame clones, though not all of them. The sample includes 85,000 to 100,000 clones, around 74% of them seen just once. Sequencing was performed on PBMCs. These receptors were collected from a man aged 35 to 55 in good health and CMV-seropositive.

This clone was counted only a few times. CDR3 bases: TGTGCCAGTAGTACCCCCAGGGTAAACACTGAAGCTTTCTTT. This sequence encodes CASSTPRVNTEAFF. The gene calls are TRBV19 and TRBJ1-1, with D possibly TRBD1 on 5 matching bases. The germline V gene encodes CDR1 LNHDA and CDR2 SQIVND (reference sequence). V gave up 4 bases and J gave up 2 bases, with 11 bases separating them. The CDR3 has 14 residues.

This clone was recorded once. The V call is TRBV7-8, the J call TRBJ2-2; 11 bases fit TRBD1. The CDR3 is 15 residues long. Germline V gene data show CDR1 as SGHVS and CDR2 as FQNEAQ. V shed 5 bases, J shed 5 bases, and the junction held 4 bases outside the gene matches. The CDR3, as DNA: TGTGCCAGCAGCCCCGGACAGGGGGCGACCGGGGAGCTGTTTTTT. Protein: CASSPGQGATGELFF.

The chain links TRBV5-5 to TRBJ1-1, with D unclear. The CDR3 is 14 residues long. The germline V and J ends were trimmed by 1 base and 5 bases, with 12 bases remaining between them. CDR1 and CDR2 from the germline V gene are SGHKS and YYEKEE (reference sequence). The DNA of the CDR3 is TGTGCCAGCAGCTTGTCCGGGGTGGAAACTGAAGCTTTCTTT. This sequence encodes CASSLSGVETEAFF.

This sequence joins TRBV5-1 and TRBJ2-5; 13 nucleotides match TRBD2. TRBJ2-7 matches the DNA end more closely, so the J call is doubtful. This CDR3 has 15 residues. CDR1 and CDR2 from the germline V gene are SGHRS and YFSETQ. In DNA form, the CDR3 reads TGCGCCAGCAGCGCTGCGACTAGCGGGGGGAGCGAGCAGTACTTC. Its translation is CASSAATSGGSEQYF.

The rearrangement joins TRBV6-6 to TRBJ1-1; D unclear. Between the trimmed V and J ends, which lost 6 bases and 11 bases, there was a span of 16 bases. The germline CDR1 and CDR2 sequences are MNHNY and SVGAGI (reference sequence). CDR3 length equals 12 residues. The DNA of the CDR3 is TGTGCCAGCAGCCAAGCCGGGTGTATGGCTTTCTTT. This translates into CASSQAGCMAFF.

The CDR3 protein is CASSLEQASANEKLFF. For the CDR3, the DNA is TGTGCCAGCAGCTTAGAACAGGCATCGGCTAATGAAAAACTGTTTTTT. The chain links TRBV7-9 to TRBJ1-4; D is possibly TRBD1 (5 bases). Germline CDR1 is SEHNR and CDR2 is FQNEAQ (reference sequence). Trimming stripped 1 base from V and 3 bases from J, with 12 bases between. CDR3 size: 16 residues.

This chain joins TRBV9 and TRBJ1-1, with 8 nucleotides matching TRBD1. This CDR3 comprises 13 residues. Germline trimming cut 4 bases from V and 5 bases from J; bases unmatched to any gene: 4. Per the germline V gene, CDR1 is SGDLS and CDR2 is YYNGEE. For the CDR3, the DNA is TGTGCCAGCAGCCACACAGGGGGGACTGAAGCTTTCTTT. It specifies CASSHTGGTEAFF.

The chain joins TRBV5-3 to TRBJ2-5, with 13 bases identical to TRBD2. TRBV5-3 is labeled an ORF, and its function is uncertain. V dropped 4 bases and J dropped 2; count of bases not matched to a gene: 8. CDR3 size: 17 residues. CDR3 nucleotide sequence: TGTGCCAGAAGCCCACTAGCGGGAGGGCCTCTTCAAGAGACCCAGTACTTC. This gives the protein CARSPLAGGPLQETQYF.

This sequence joins TRBV7-9 and TRBJ2-3; 7 bases align to TRBD1. Per the germline V gene, CDR1 is SEHNR and CDR2 is FQNEAQ (reference sequence). The J segment lost 6 bases and the V segment lost 0 bases, leaving 6 bases of the junction unmatched. The CDR3 length is 15 residues. The CDR3 sequence: CASSLAGQTRDTQYF. In DNA form, the CDR3 reads TGTGCCAGCAGCTTAGCGGGACAGACTCGGGATACGCAGTATTTT. Looking up the rest from reference TRBV7-9 and TRBJ2-3 gives the full variable domain: DTGVSQNPRHKITKRGQNVTFRCDPISEHNRLYWYRQTLGQGPEFLTYFQNEAQLEKSRLLSDRFSAERPKGSFSTLEIQRTEQGDSAMYLCASSLAGQTRDTQYFGPGTRLTVL.

This clone showed up just a few times. The V call is TRBV28, the J call TRBJ2-7, with TRBD2 matching over 14 bases. This CDR3 has 15 residues. Germline V gene lookup returns CDR1 MDHEN and CDR2 SYDVKM. J was trimmed by 5 bases and V by 6 bases; bases with no gene match: 6. CDR3 loop: CASRPGLAGVHEQYF. In nucleotides, the CDR3 is TGTGCCAGCAGACCGGGACTAGCGGGAGTCCACGAGCAGTACTTC.